Shown below are 19 T cell receptor beta chains from a single sample sequenced in a study of blood T cells in healthy people across ages. For the second PCR, which ran for about 7 to 12 cycles, a sample-barcoded 5' primer and a J-beta primer mix were used. TCRdb called the 5' RACE reads again in MiXCR, with one record for every CDR3 protein. The sample comprises roughly 1.4 million distinct CDR3 sequences, approximately 59% of which are singletons, and about 6.7% rests with the top ten. Input material: blood. The receptors were sampled from a man between 18 and 29 years old in good health.

CDR3 sequence (DNA): TGTGCCAGCAGCCATAGACTAGCGGGGAGCGAGCAGTACTTC. Amino acid sequence: CASSHRLAGSEQYF. The chain carries TRBV3-1 and TRBJ2-5; 11 bases are a match to TRBD2. The J call is in doubt because the DNA end fits TRBJ2-7 better. Germline values: CDR1 LGHDT, CDR2 YNNKEL (reference sequence). CDR3 length: 14 residues.

V gene TRBV4-1 combines with J gene TRBJ2-3; weak D call: TRBD2 (8 bases). Deletions cut 1 base from V and 0 bases from J, with 11 bases between. The CDR3 has 16 amino acids. The germline gives CDR1 MGHRA, CDR2 YSYEKL. CDR3 protein: CASSQVAGQSTDTQYF. CDR3 nucleotides: TGCGCCAGCAGCCAAGTAGCGGGACAGAGCACAGATACGCAGTATTTT.

V usage is TRBV5-1 and J usage is TRBJ1-1; 10 bases map to TRBD1. The junction had 12 bases not matched to a gene; V was cut back by 0 bases and J by 1 base. This CDR3 contains 19 residues. CDR1 is SGHRS and CDR2 is YFSETQ in the germline V gene. The DNA of the CDR3 is TGCGCCAGCAGCTTGGGAATCGGACAGGGGGTACCTGGGAACACTGAAGCTTTCTTT. Translating it yields CASSLGIGQGVPGNTEAFF.

This sequence joins TRBV12-5 and TRBJ1-4; a weak D match, TRBD1 (6 bases). The germline V gene encodes CDR1 LGHNT and CDR2 FRNRAP. The CDR3 covers 15 residues. V lost 3 bases, J lost 7 bases, and 15 bases lay in between. The CDR3 DNA is TGTGCTAGTGGTTTTGTAGCAGGGGTGCGTGAAAAACTGTTTTTT. Amino acids: CASGFVAGVREKLFF.

The chain carries TRBV6-1 and TRBJ2-5; TRBD2 might be the D (6 bases). Looked up from germline, CDR1 is MNHNS and CDR2 is SASEGT. Trimming left V 5 bases short and J 4 bases short, with 26 bases between. There are 18 residues in the CDR3. The CDR3 sequence is CASSPHHLSRGGGETQYF. The CDR3 DNA sequence: TGTGCCAGCAGTCCCCACCACCTGTCGAGGGGAGGAGGAGAGACCCAGTACTTC.

The chain is built from TRBV20-1 and TRBJ2-5; TRBD2 might be the D (5 bases). The CDR3 is made up of 11 amino acids. Per germline, CDR1 DFQATT and CDR2 SNEGSKA (reference sequence). The CDR3 loop reads CSALGRETQYF. In DNA, the CDR3 is TGCAGCGCTTTGGGGAGAGAGACCCAGTACTTC.

The chain has TRBV6-5 and TRBJ2-7; D remains unclear. The DNA end is more similar to TRBJ2-4, so the J call may be wrong. Germline V gene lookup returns CDR1 MNHEY and CDR2 SVGAGI. The CDR3 loop spans 14 amino acids. The chain's CDR3 is CASSPTSPGDIQYF. The CDR3, as DNA: TGTGCCAGCAGTCCTACATCACCAGGAGACATTCAGTACTTC.

This clonotype was seen only once. This chain connects TRBV6-1 to TRBJ1-2; D not certain. V dropped 3 bases and J dropped 8 bases, with 16 bases sitting between them. The germline CDR1 and CDR2 sequences are MNHNS and SASEGT. The CDR3 consists of 14 residues. The CDR3 coding sequence is TGTGCCAGCAGTGAGGGAGGAGGCCGGTTCGGCTACACCTTC. Translation: CASSEGGGRFGYTF.

The chain has TRBV25-1 and TRBJ2-2; tentative D call: TRBD2 (5 bases). Between the trimmed V and J ends, which lost 6 bases and 7 bases, there was a span of 12 bases. In germline, CDR1 is MGHDK, CDR2 SYGVNS. The CDR3 is made up of 13 amino acids. The CDR3 nucleotides are TGTGCCAGCAGGGTTGAGGAGGACGGGGAGCTGTTTTTT. Translating gives CASRVEEDGELFF.

The table lists this clonotype with a few counts. The chain links TRBV4-1 to TRBJ1-6, with 7 positions matching TRBD1. Per the germline V gene, CDR1 is MGHRA and CDR2 is YSYEKL. The CDR3 contains 15 residues. J gave up 4 bases and V 1 base, and 1 base lay outside the gene matches. The CDR3 DNA sequence: TGCGCCAGCAGCCAAGGGACAGGTTATAATTCACCCCTCCACTTT. It codes for CASSQGTGYNSPLHF.

J is TRBJ1-4 and V is TRBV7-2, with D unclear. Per the germline V gene, CDR1 is SGHTA and CDR2 is FQGNSA. The V end was cut by 4 bases, the J end by 7 bases, with 16 bases between. This CDR3 contains 15 residues. The CDR3 DNA sequence: TGTGCCAGCAGCTCAATTGCGGGCCTCGGTGAAAAACTGTTTTTT. Encoded protein: CASSSIAGLGEKLFF. Using reference TRBV7-2 and TRBJ1-4 for the parts outside the CDR3, the full variable domain is GAGVSQSPSNKVTEKGKDVELRCDPISGHTALYWYRQSLGQGLEFLIYFQGNSAPDKSGLPSDRFSAERTGGSVSTLTIQRTQQEDSAVYLCASSSIAGLGEKLFFGSGTQLSVL.

The chain joins TRBV20-1 to TRBJ2-3; 10 nucleotides line up with TRBD2. V gave up 5 bases and J gave up 0 bases; unmatched junction bases: 14. CDR1 DFQATT and CDR2 SNEGSKA come from the germline V gene (reference sequence). The CDR3 sequence is 18 residues long. The CDR3 coding sequence is TGCAGTGCTTGGACTAGCGGTCTCATTAACCCTAGCACAGATACGCAGTATTTT. Amino acids: CSAWTSGLINPSTDTQYF.

V gene TRBV27 combines with J gene TRBJ1-1; perhaps TRBD1 as D (5 bases). CDR3 length: 13 amino acids. Per the germline V gene, CDR1 is MNHEY and CDR2 is SMNVEV (reference sequence). V was shortened by 7 bases and J by 0 bases, with 9 bases between the two germline ends. The CDR3 loop reads CASTDSMNTEAFF. CDR3 DNA: TGTGCCAGCACAGACAGTATGAACACTGAAGCTTTCTTT.

The chain carries TRBV7-9 and TRBJ1-1, with D possibly matching TRBD1 (6 bases). The V end lost 5 bases, the J end lost 6 bases, and 19 bases lay between the germline ends. Germline CDR1 and CDR2: SEHNR and FQNEAQ (reference sequence). The CDR3 has 15 residues. CDR3 sequence: CASSPEQGPGPEAFF. CDR3 bases: TGTGCCAGCAGCCCAGAACAGGGCCCGGGCCCTGAAGCTTTCTTT.

The chain has TRBV4-1 and TRBJ2-4; no clear D. V lost 2 bases and J 14 bases, leaving 16 bases between the germline ends. Germline CDR1 and CDR2: MGHRA and YSYEKL. This CDR3 is 13 amino acids long. In nucleotides, the CDR3 is TGCGCCAGCAGCCAATGGGTAGCCTACGAGAAGTACTTC. Its protein product is CASSQWVAYEKYF.

The gene calls are TRBV6-5 and TRBJ2-7; D gene unclear. Germline V gene data show CDR1 as MNHEY and CDR2 as SVGAGI. V was shortened by 5 bases and J by 2 bases, with 10 bases between the two germline ends. The CDR3 covers 13 residues. Here the CDR3 DNA reads TGTGCCAGCAGTACAGATTCCCCCTACGAGCAGTACTTC. This codes for CASSTDSPYEQYF.

CDR3 sequence: CSARDFSRGDYEQYF. The DNA of the CDR3 is TGCAGTGCTAGAGATTTTTCCAGGGGGGACTACGAGCAGTACTTC. The J gene is TRBJ2-7, the V gene TRBV20-1; D possibly corresponds to TRBD1 (7 bases). The CDR3 loop spans 15 amino acids. V was cut by 0 bases and J by 3 bases, with 15 bases left in between. Looked up from germline, CDR1 is DFQATT and CDR2 is SNEGSKA (reference sequence).

The chain joins TRBV4-3 to TRBJ2-5, with TRBD2 matching 10 bases. Judging by the DNA end, TRBJ2-7 fits better; the J call may be wrong. Germline values: CDR1 LGHNA, CDR2 YSLEER. This CDR3 region has 15 residues. CDR3 DNA: TGCGCCAGCAGCCAGCTAGCGGGGGACCCCTACGAGCAGTACTTC. It yields the protein CASSQLAGDPYEQYF.

The CDR3 spells CASSYSTSRTDTQYF. The CDR3 DNA follows: TGTGCCAGCAGTTACTCGACTAGCCGTACAGATACGCAGTATTTT. The genes are TRBV6-6 and TRBJ2-3; 7 bases are a match to TRBD2. This CDR3 is 15 amino acids long. Germline V lookup: CDR1 MNHNY, CDR2 SVGAGI (reference sequence). Trimming took 0 bases from V and 3 from J; bases not matched to a gene: 3.